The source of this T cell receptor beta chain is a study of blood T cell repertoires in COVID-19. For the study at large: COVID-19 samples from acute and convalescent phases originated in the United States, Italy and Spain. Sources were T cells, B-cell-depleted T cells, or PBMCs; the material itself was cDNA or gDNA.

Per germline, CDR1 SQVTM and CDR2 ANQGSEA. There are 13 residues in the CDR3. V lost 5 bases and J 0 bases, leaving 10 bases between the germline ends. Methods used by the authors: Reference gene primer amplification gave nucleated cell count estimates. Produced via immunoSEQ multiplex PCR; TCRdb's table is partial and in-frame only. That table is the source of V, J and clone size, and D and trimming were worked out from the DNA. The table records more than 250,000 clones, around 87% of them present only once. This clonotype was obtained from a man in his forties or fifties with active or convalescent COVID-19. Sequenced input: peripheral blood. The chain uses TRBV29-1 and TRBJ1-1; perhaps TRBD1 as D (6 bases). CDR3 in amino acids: CSVIRGMNTEAFF. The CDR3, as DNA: TGCAGCGTTATCAGGGGTATGAACACTGAAGCTTTCTTT.